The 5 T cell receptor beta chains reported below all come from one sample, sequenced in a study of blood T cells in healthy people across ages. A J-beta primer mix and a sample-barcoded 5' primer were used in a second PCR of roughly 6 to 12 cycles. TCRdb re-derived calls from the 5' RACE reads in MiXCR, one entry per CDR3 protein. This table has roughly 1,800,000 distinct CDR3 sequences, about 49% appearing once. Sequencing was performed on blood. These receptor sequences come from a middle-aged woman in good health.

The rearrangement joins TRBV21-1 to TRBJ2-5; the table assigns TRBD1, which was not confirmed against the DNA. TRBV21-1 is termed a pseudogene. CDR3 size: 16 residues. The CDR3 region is CVSSKDDMGSQETQYF. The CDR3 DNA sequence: TGTGTCAGCAGCAAAGACGACATGGGCAGCCAAGAGACCCAGTACTTC.

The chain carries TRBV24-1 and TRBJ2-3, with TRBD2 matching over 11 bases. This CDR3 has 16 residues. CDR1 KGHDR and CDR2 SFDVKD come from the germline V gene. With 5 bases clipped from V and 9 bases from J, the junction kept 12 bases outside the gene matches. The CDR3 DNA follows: TGTGCCACCAGTGCCGTAGCGGGGGGGCCTCTAAACACGCAGTATTTT. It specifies CATSAVAGGPLNTQYF.

The CDR3 region is CSAWDMTSGIFEQYF. DNA for the CDR3: TGCAGTGCTTGGGACATGACTAGCGGGATTTTCGAGCAGTACTTC. V usage is TRBV20-1 and J usage is TRBJ2-7; 11 bases line up with TRBD2. Losses at the gene ends were 5 bases for V and 6 bases for J; bases not matched to a gene: 12. CDR3 size: 15 residues. CDR1 DFQATT and CDR2 SNEGSKA come from the germline V gene (reference sequence).

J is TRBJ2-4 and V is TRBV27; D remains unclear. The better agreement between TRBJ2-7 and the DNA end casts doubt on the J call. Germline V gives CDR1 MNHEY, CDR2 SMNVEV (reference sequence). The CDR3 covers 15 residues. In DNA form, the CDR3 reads TGTGCCAGCAGCCCCCAGGACGGTAACTCCTACGAGCAGTACTTC. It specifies CASSPQDGNSYEQYF.

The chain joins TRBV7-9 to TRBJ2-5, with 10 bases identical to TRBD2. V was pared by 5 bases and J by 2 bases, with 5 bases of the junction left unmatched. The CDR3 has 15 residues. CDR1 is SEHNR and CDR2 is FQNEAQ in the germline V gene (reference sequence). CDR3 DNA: TGTGCCAGCAGCCAAACACTAGCGGGGCAAGAGACCCAGTACTTC. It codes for CASSQTLAGQETQYF.